These 22 T cell receptor beta chains share one sample of origin, sequenced in a study of metastatic and nonmetastatic thyroid tumors. TCRdb re-called clones via MiXCR from the PCR reads. Of some 83,000 clones in the sample, approximately 12% are singletons; the top ten hold 7% to 9%. Each patient came to thyroid surgery without any prior treatment (of any kind). Sequenced input: tumor tissue. These receptors all come from a female donor with papillary thyroid cancer or a benign thyroid nodule (not recorded which). Some clones in this sample may be carry-over from other donors' samples.

This clone was seen repeatedly, ten times or more. The rearrangement links TRBV28 to TRBJ2-7, with 10 bases aligning to TRBD2. There are 15 residues in the CDR3. Germline CDR1 reads MDHEN; CDR2 reads SYDVKM. J lost 6 bases, V lost 7 bases, and 12 bases had no gene match. CDR3 DNA: TGTGCCAGCATCGCTAGCGGGAGAGAGGTGAGCGAGCAGTACTTC. As protein: CASIASGREVSEQYF.

A remark on this clone: This may come from a read error, since a much larger clone is one base off. Here the CDR3 omits its conserved ending phenylalanine or tryptophan, so a read error is the likely source. This chain uses TRBV5-1 with TRBJ1-2; D may be TRBD1 (5 bases). The V and J ends lost 0 bases and 2 bases respectively, with 11 bases between them. This CDR3 has 15 amino acids. The germline V gene has CDR1 SGHRS and CDR2 YFSETQ. The CDR3 coding sequence is TGCGCCAGCAGCTTGGTGGGAGGGGTGAACTATGGCTACACCCTC. It encodes CASSLVGGVNYGYTL.

The table lists this clone with many counts. The chain joins TRBV12-3 or TRBV12-4 to TRBJ1-6; TRBD1 agrees at 7 bases. Trimming cost V 5 bases and J 6 bases; bases outside gene matches: 4. This CDR3 spans 14 amino acids. The CDR3 loop is CASSGTVFNSPLHF. CDR3 coding DNA: TGTGCCAGCAGTGGGACAGTCTTTAATTCACCCCTCCACTTT.

This clone was seen ten or more times. The chain uses TRBV15 and TRBJ1-2, with D unresolved. This CDR3 contains 14 residues. Deletions cut 0 bases from V and 4 bases from J, with 9 bases between. Looked up from germline, CDR1 is LNHNV and CDR2 is YYDKDF (reference sequence). The CDR3 DNA reads as TGTGCCACCAGCAGAGAAAAGGGTTCCTATGGCTACACCTTC. Translated, it gives CATSREKGSYGYTF.

Details on this clone: This may stem from a read error, because a much larger clone lies one nucleotide away. This chain connects TRBV29-1 to TRBJ2-3; D tentatively fits TRBD1 or TRBD2 (7 bases each). This CDR3 is 12 amino acids long. Germline CDR1 is SQVTM and CDR2 is ANQGSEA. Trimming cost V 4 bases and J 6 bases, with 11 bases left between them. The CDR3 sequence: CSVVQGGDTQYF. For the CDR3, the DNA is TGCAGCGTTGTTCAGGGGGGGGATACGCAGTATTTT.

V usage is TRBV6-1 and J usage is TRBJ2-1; 8 bases map to TRBD2. The CDR3 has 14 residues. The J segment lost 5 bases and the V segment lost 7 bases, leaving 7 bases of the junction unmatched. Germline lookup yields CDR1 MNHNS and CDR2 SASEGT. The CDR3 loop is CASIPIGGDNEQFF. The CDR3 bases are TGTGCCAGCATCCCAATCGGGGGGGACAATGAGCAGTTCTTC.

There are many counts of this clone. The chain is built from TRBV7-9 and TRBJ2-5; TRBD1 or TRBD2 may be the D gene (5 bases each). CDR3 length equals 14 residues. Trimming took off 5 bases at V and 4 bases at J, with 14 bases between the two ends. Germline V gene sequence: CDR1 SEHNR, CDR2 FQNEAQ (reference sequence). Written as DNA, the CDR3 is TGTGCCAGCAGCGCAACCGGGACGGGAGAGACCCAGTACTTC. The encoded protein is CASSATGTGETQYF.

This clone came up many times. The chain combines TRBV20-1 with TRBJ1-2; 8 nucleotides agree with TRBD1. The CDR3 sequence is 12 residues long. The ends lost 6 bases at V and 8 bases at J; junction bases unmatched: 8. Per the germline V gene, CDR1 is DFQATT and CDR2 is SNEGSKA (reference sequence). CDR3 sequence reads: CSADPRTGGYTF. In nucleotides, the CDR3 is TGCAGTGCCGATCCCAGGACAGGGGGCTACACCTTC.

This clone showed up many times. V is TRBV5-6 and J is TRBJ1-1; D is perhaps TRBD1 (5 bases). Trimming took off 2 bases at V and 0 bases at J, with 8 bases between the two ends. CDR3 length: 14 amino acids. The germline V gene encodes CDR1 SGHDT and CDR2 YYEEEE. The CDR3 reads CASSFQGLNTEAFF. CDR3 coding DNA: TGTGCCAGCAGCTTCCAGGGTCTGAACACTGAAGCTTTCTTT.

About this clone: This sequence may be a read error, since a much larger clone differs from it by one base. The rearrangement joins TRBV6-1 to TRBJ1-1; 9 positions match TRBD1. The junction had 7 bases not matched to a gene; V was cut back by 7 bases and J by 4 bases. The CDR3 loop spans 14 amino acids. The germline CDR1 and CDR2 sequences are MNHNS and SASEGT. The CDR3 region is CASIWDRVGTEAFF. The CDR3 DNA reads TGTGCCAGCATATGGGACAGGGTGGGCACTGAAGCTTTCTTT.

Remarks on this clone: Other DNA sequences in the sample encode the same CDR3. The J gene is TRBJ2-5, the V gene TRBV6-1, with D possibly matching TRBD2 (5 bases). The ends were cut back, 3 bases at V and 5 bases at J, with 16 bases in the middle. Germline values: CDR1 MNHNS, CDR2 SASEGT. The CDR3 consists of 15 residues. The CDR3 loop is CASSELAGGGETQYF. The CDR3 DNA follows: TGTGCCAGCAGTGAGCTAGCTGGAGGAGGTGAGACCCAGTACTTC.

This clone was counted many times. The chain combines TRBV7-6 with TRBJ1-2, with 10 bases lining up with TRBD1. Looked up from germline, CDR1 is SGHVS and CDR2 is FNYEAQ. This CDR3 is 15 amino acids long. With 1 base clipped from V and 6 bases from J, the junction kept 5 bases outside the gene matches. CDR3 nucleotides: TGTGCCAGCAGCTTAGGCACCGGGACAGGGGATGGCTACACCTTC. Its translation: CASSLGTGTGDGYTF.

This clone was observed many times. V usage is TRBV24-1 and J usage is TRBJ2-7; 9 bases are shared with TRBD1. The germline V gene has CDR1 KGHDR and CDR2 SFDVKD. Trimming removed 7 bases from V and 5 bases from J; junction bases left unmatched: 5. This CDR3 is 13 amino acids long. The CDR3 protein is CATRGQGEDEQYF. In nucleotides, the CDR3 is TGTGCCACCAGGGGACAGGGAGAGGACGAGCAGTACTTC.

Comment on this clone: It may be a read error: a sequence one base away is much more abundant. This CDR3 is also generated by other DNA sequences in the sample. V is TRBV29-1 and J is TRBJ2-2; D is unresolved. This CDR3 is built from 14 residues. Deletions cut 4 bases from V and 1 base from J, with 10 bases between. Germline CDR1 is SQVTM and CDR2 is ANQGSEA. CDR3 coding DNA: TGCAGCGTTGCGGCTACTCAGAACACCGGGGAGCTGTTTTTT. It encodes CSVAATQNTGELFF.

The genes are TRBV20-1 and TRBJ2-7; 9 positions match TRBD2. The CDR3 contains 12 residues. V lost 6 bases, J lost 4 bases, and 4 bases stayed unmatched. The germline V gene encodes CDR1 DFQATT and CDR2 SNEGSKA (reference sequence). CDR3 sequence: CSADSGSYEQYF. The CDR3 DNA reads TGCAGTGCCGATAGCGGGAGTTACGAGCAGTACTTC.

This clone has at least ten counts. The CDR3 carries no conserved terminal phenylalanine or tryptophan, so it likely arises from a read error. This chain uses TRBV5-1 with TRBJ2-7, with 9 bases identical to TRBD1. The CDR3 has 16 residues. The germline CDR1 and CDR2 sequences are SGHRS and YFSETQ. V was clipped by 3 bases and J by 3 bases; unmatched bases: 10. The CDR3 spells CASSSLLQGARYEQYL. CDR3 bases: TGCGCCAGCAGCTCTCTCCTACAGGGGGCTCGCTACGAGCAGTACCTC.

Regarding this clone: A much more abundant neighbour one base away suggests this may be a read error. The genes are TRBV6-2 or TRBV6-3 and TRBJ1-4; 8 bases map to TRBD1. V trimming: 2 bases; J trimming: 7 bases; junction bases outside the gene matches: 3. CDR1 is MNHEY, CDR2 SVGEGT, per germline. This CDR3 spans 14 amino acids. For the CDR3, the DNA is TGTGCCAGCAGTTACCAGGGGGCGGTTGAAAAACTGTTTTTT. Its translation: CASSYQGAVEKLFF.

This clone was recorded at least ten times. The chain joins TRBV4-2 to TRBJ2-3, with D unresolved. This CDR3 spans 17 amino acids. Deletions cut 4 bases from V and 0 bases from J, with 17 bases between. CDR1 and CDR2 from the germline V gene are LGHNA and YNFKEQ. CDR3 loop: CASSPGWAAPSTDTQYF. The CDR3 DNA reads TGTGCCAGCAGCCCCGGATGGGCGGCCCCTAGCACAGATACGCAGTATTTT.

This clone has a count of ten or more. V gene TRBV20-1 combines with J gene TRBJ1-2; 9 bases match TRBD1. Looked up from germline, CDR1 is DFQATT and CDR2 is SNEGSKA (reference sequence). This CDR3 is built from 16 residues. Unmatched junction bases numbered 13, after V lost 6 bases and J lost 2 bases. CDR3 coding DNA: TGCAGTGCCCACGCGTACCTGGACAGGGGCAACTATGGCTACACCTTC. Protein product: CSAHAYLDRGNYGYTF.

This clone was seen at least ten times. This sequence joins TRBV6-5 and TRBJ2-3, with 7 positions matching TRBD1. Germline loops: CDR1 MNHEY, CDR2 SVGAGI. The CDR3 is 15 amino acids. Trimming cost V 0 bases and J 3 bases; bases outside gene matches: 3. Here the CDR3 DNA reads TGTGCCAGCAGTTACTCGAGGGGGCAGACAGATACGCAGTATTTT. Translated: CASSYSRGQTDTQYF.

Comments on this clone: Mismatch with germline at one junction end may stem from a read error. The rearrangement joins TRBV5-5 to TRBJ1-1; D is perhaps TRBD1 (5 bases). This CDR3 contains 14 residues. Looked up from germline, CDR1 is SGHKS and CDR2 is YYEKEE (reference sequence). DNA for the CDR3: TGTGCCAGCAGCCAAACAGCAGGGAACACTGAAGATTTATTT. This translates into CASSQTAGNTEDLF.

This clone showed up many times. The chain links TRBV30 to TRBJ2-2; 7 bases agree with TRBD1. Looked up from germline, CDR1 is GTSNPN and CDR2 is SVGIG (reference sequence). This CDR3 region has 16 residues. J lost 5 bases, V lost 0 bases, and 9 bases had no gene match. The DNA for the CDR3 is TGTGCCTGGAGTGTACGGCTCGAGACAGGGACCGGGGAGCTGTTTTTT. It encodes CAWSVRLETGTGELFF.